The entry below describes one TCR beta chain. Assay used: immunoSEQ multiplex PCR; TCRdb lists only in-frame clones, some missing. Of about 38,000 clones listed, roughly 90% are singletons. The data stem from a study of T cell changes during pregnancy in multiple sclerosis. Germline-derived CDR1 and CDR2 are SGHTA and FQGNSA. The ends lost 5 bases at V and 5 bases at J; junction bases unmatched: 5. This CDR3 has 16 amino acids. The receptor's source is a female donor with multiple sclerosis, enrolled in a pregnancy study. The chain has TRBV7-2 and TRBJ2-2; TRBD2 agrees at 13 bases. The material sequenced was CD4+ T cells from peripheral blood mononuclear cells, taken in the second trimester of pregnancy. The CDR3 spells CASSPGLAGVTGELFF. The DNA for the CDR3 is TGTGCCAGCAGCCCAGGACTAGCGGGAGTAACCGGGGAGCTGTTTTTT.